This entry concerns a single T cell receptor (beta chain). The data are from a study of blood T cell repertoires in COVID-19. Study information: Material from acute and convalescent COVID-19 was sourced from the United States, Italy and Spain. Sample material is recorded as cDNA or gDNA derived from T cells, B-cell-depleted T cells, or PBMCs.

The CDR3 sequence is 19 residues long. The V gene lost 2 bases and the J gene lost 0 bases, with 20 bases spanning the gap. The germline gives CDR1 MDHEN, CDR2 SYDVKM. Under the authors' procedure: Estimation of nucleated cell counts was performed using reference gene primer amplification. Repertoires were generated with immunoSEQ multiplex PCR, while TCRdb's copy carries only in-frame clones and drops some. V and J calls and clone size come straight from that table; D and trimming were deduced from the DNA. Of about 42,000 clones in the sample, roughly three quarters were seen once. What was sequenced was peripheral blood. This TCR derives from an elderly man with acute or convalescent COVID-19. V is TRBV28 and J is TRBJ2-1; D is unclear. CDR3 protein: CASSLLVGLSRRSYNEQFF. Here the CDR3 DNA reads TGTGCCAGCAGTTTACTAGTAGGTCTAAGTAGACGCTCCTACAATGAGCAGTTCTTC.